The 30 T cell receptor beta chains reported below all come from one sample, sequenced in a study of T-cell reconstitution after alpha-beta-depleted transplantation in children. Unique molecular identifiers were built into the TCRbeta library. TCRdb reprocessed the PCR reads via MiXCR and lists one record per CDR3 protein. The sample lists some 840,000 distinct CDR3 sequences, 16% occurring once. This specimen consisted of PBMCs, mostly from graft donor cells, obtained 360 days after TCRalphabeta/CD19-depleted stem cell transplant. The receptors were sampled from a male patient aged 10-17 years who had a stem cell transplant for acute lymphoblastic leukemia, so the T cells may come from the graft donor.

This clonotype was counted at least ten times. The CDR3 nucleotides are TGCGCCAGTACCCCTTACTCTGGGAGCTACAATGAGCAGTTCTTC. Its translation: CASTPYSGSYNEQFF. V usage is TRBV5-1 and J usage is TRBJ2-1; D might be TRBD2 (5 bases). V dropped 8 bases and J dropped 3 bases, with 18 bases sitting between them. The CDR3 spans 15 residues. Germline V gene sequence: CDR1 SGHRS, CDR2 YFSETQ.

The chain uses TRBV5-5 and TRBJ2-1; D is perhaps TRBD1 (6 bases). The germline CDR1 and CDR2 sequences are SGHKS and YYEKEE (reference sequence). V was pared by 1 base and J by 8 bases, with 22 bases between. The CDR3 is 17 amino acids. Written as DNA, the CDR3 is TGTGCCAGCAGCTTGCTTAGGTACATGGGGGCCTGGGATGAGCAGTTCTTC. It encodes CASSLLRYMGAWDEQFF. Based on the CDR3 plus reference TRBV5-5 and TRBJ2-1, the full variable domain is DAGVTQSPTHLIKTRGQQVTLRCSPISGHKSVSWYQQVLGQGPQFIFQYYEKEERGRGNFPDRFSARQFPNYSSELNVNALLLGDSALYLCASSLLRYMGAWDEQFFGPGTRLTVL.

This clonotype was seen a few times. CDR3 region: CASSRGMNTEAFF. The CDR3 DNA sequence: TGTGCCAGCAGCCGGGGTATGAACACTGAAGCTTTCTTT. This chain joins TRBV14 and TRBJ1-1; D remains unclear. The germline V gene has CDR1 SGHDN and CDR2 FVKESK. V was cut by 4 bases and J by 0 bases, with 6 bases left in between. This CDR3 region has 13 residues.

This clonotype was recorded many times. The rearrangement links TRBV12-3 or TRBV12-4 to TRBJ2-1; TRBD2 matches 12 bases. CDR3 length equals 12 residues. The trim removed 5 bases at V and 12 bases at J, leaving 2 bases unmatched. This CDR3 is CASSLGLAGQFF. The CDR3 nucleotides read TGTGCCAGCAGTCTGGGACTAGCGGGGCAGTTCTTC.

This clonotype was detected only a few times. This sequence joins TRBV12-3 or TRBV12-4 and TRBJ2-3; D gene ambiguous. V lost 4 bases, J lost 1 base, and 12 bases lay in between. This CDR3 is 15 amino acids long. The CDR3 here is CASSSPLWGTDTQYF. CDR3 nucleotide sequence: TGTGCCAGCAGTTCCCCCTTGTGGGGCACAGATACGCAGTATTTT.

This clonotype has only a few counts. The rearrangement joins TRBV3-1 to TRBJ1-5; no definite D call. Germline loops: CDR1 LGHDT, CDR2 YNNKEL (reference sequence). The CDR3 runs 15 residues. The V end lost 0 bases, the J end lost 4 bases, and 10 bases lay between the germline ends. CDR3: CASSQDNGLNQPQHF. CDR3 nucleotides: TGTGCCAGCAGCCAAGATAACGGGCTTAATCAGCCCCAGCATTTT.

V gene TRBV5-1 combines with J gene TRBJ2-4; D gene ambiguous. Trimming left V 5 bases short and J 8 bases short, with 14 bases between. CDR3 size: 13 residues. Germline values: CDR1 SGHRS, CDR2 YFSETQ. The CDR3 spells CASRLPGNDIQYF. The CDR3, as DNA: TGCGCCAGCAGACTACCAGGAAACGACATTCAGTACTTC.

The V gene is TRBV20-1, the J gene TRBJ2-6; no clear D gene. The CDR3 consists of 14 residues. CDR1 DFQATT and CDR2 SNEGSKA come from the germline V gene (reference sequence). Trimming took off 3 bases at V and 2 bases at J, with 8 bases between the two ends. The CDR3 DNA is TGCAGTGCTAGGGGAAAGGCTGGGGCCAACGTCCTGACTTTC. Translation: CSARGKAGANVLTF.

There are a few counts of this clonotype. The V call is TRBV5-1, the J call TRBJ2-1; TRBD2 matches at 11 bases. Per germline, CDR1 SGHRS and CDR2 YFSETQ. CDR3 length: 15 residues. Trimming at V came to 4 bases and at J to 8 bases, leaving 8 bases not matched to a gene. CDR3 loop: CASSVTSGRRDEQFF. The CDR3 DNA reads TGCGCCAGCAGCGTAACTAGCGGGAGAAGGGATGAGCAGTTCTTC.

This clonotype was seen a few times. The chain couples TRBV24-1 to TRBJ2-1; a possible D gene is TRBD1 (6 bases). Per the germline V gene, CDR1 is KGHDR and CDR2 is SFDVKD. This CDR3 has 13 amino acids. V was trimmed by 7 bases and J by 7 bases, leaving 13 bases between them. In DNA form, the CDR3 reads TGTGCCACCAGCAGGGGTTATGGGAATGAGCAGTTCTTC. Protein: CATSRGYGNEQFF.

This clonotype was detected a few times. This chain joins TRBV10-1 and TRBJ2-1; 14 positions agree with TRBD2. V shed 1 base, J shed 0 bases, and the junction held 2 bases outside the gene matches. The CDR3 is 18 amino acids. Germline V gene lookup returns CDR1 WNHNN and CDR2 SYGVQD (reference sequence). The CDR3 here is CASSELGLAGDSYNEQFF. The DNA for the CDR3 is TGCGCCAGCAGTGAGTTGGGACTAGCGGGAGACTCCTACAATGAGCAGTTCTTC.

The sample holds many counts of this clonotype. The chain carries TRBV2 and TRBJ2-3; 10 bases are a match to TRBD2. The germline V gene has CDR1 SNHLY and CDR2 FYNNEI. Losses at the gene ends were 2 bases for V and 1 base for J; bases not matched to a gene: 15. The CDR3 sequence is 20 residues long. The CDR3 here is CASSEFPSGSVRDGTDTQYF. The CDR3 DNA sequence: TGTGCCAGCAGTGAATTCCCTAGCGGGAGTGTGAGAGATGGCACAGATACGCAGTATTTT.

This clonotype was observed at least ten times. The rearrangement joins TRBV27 to TRBJ2-3; no clear D. CDR1 MNHEY and CDR2 SMNVEV come from the germline V gene (reference sequence). CDR3 length: 14 amino acids. Deletions cut 0 bases from V and 0 bases from J, with 4 bases between. This chain's CDR3 is CASSLSTSTDTQYF. Written as DNA, the CDR3 is TGTGCCAGCAGTTTATCGACTAGCACAGATACGCAGTATTTT.

The V call is TRBV7-6, the J call TRBJ2-7; D is perhaps TRBD1 or TRBD2 (6 bases each). There are 16 residues in the CDR3. CDR1 SGHVS and CDR2 FNYEAQ come from the germline V gene. The ends were cut back, 1 base at V and 3 bases at J, with 16 bases in the middle. The CDR3: CASSLVENRDFYEQYF. The CDR3, as DNA: TGTGCCAGCAGCTTAGTAGAGAACAGGGACTTCTACGAGCAGTACTTC.

There are a few counts of this clonotype. The rearrangement links TRBV20-1 to TRBJ1-1; possible D gene TRBD1, 5 bases. The V gene lost 3 bases and the J gene lost 5 bases, with 10 bases spanning the gap. In germline, CDR1 is DFQATT, CDR2 SNEGSKA (reference sequence). There are 12 residues in the CDR3. The CDR3 sequence: CSASEGRTEAFF. The DNA of the CDR3 is TGCAGTGCTAGTGAGGGGAGGACTGAAGCTTTCTTT.

The chain joins TRBV19 to TRBJ1-1; 8 bases are a match to TRBD1. Germline V gene lookup returns CDR1 LNHDA and CDR2 SQIVND (reference sequence). The V segment lost 10 bases and the J segment 1 base; nucleotides outside the gene matches: 8. This CDR3 contains 14 residues. The CDR3: CATRTGTSNTEAFF. CDR3 bases: TGTGCCACCCGGACAGGGACATCGAACACTGAAGCTTTCTTT.

This clonotype was seen a few times. This rearrangement joins TRBV5-1 to TRBJ2-7; no clear D. The germline V gene has CDR1 SGHRS and CDR2 YFSETQ. The V gene lost 3 bases and the J gene lost 3 bases, with 13 bases spanning the gap. The CDR3 covers 14 residues. Written as DNA, the CDR3 is TGCGCCAGCAGCTATTCGACTGCGCTCTACGAGCAGTACTTC. It encodes CASSYSTALYEQYF.

V gene TRBV10-3 combines with J gene TRBJ1-5; D is unclear. The CDR3 has 13 amino acids. In germline, CDR1 is ENHRY, CDR2 SYGVKD. The V end was cut by 4 bases, the J end by 5 bases, with 9 bases between. This chain's CDR3 is CAISVEPDQPQHF. Written as DNA, the CDR3 is TGTGCCATCAGTGTAGAACCCGATCAGCCCCAGCATTTT.

V usage is TRBV3-1 and J usage is TRBJ1-1; the D is unclear. CDR3 length: 14 residues. CDR1 is LGHDT and CDR2 is YNNKEL in the germline V gene (reference sequence). Trimming pared 1 base from V and 5 bases from J, leaving 11 bases between. CDR3 residues: CASSQGPLSTEAFF. CDR3 nucleotides: TGTGCCAGCAGCCAAGGGCCGTTGAGTACTGAAGCTTTCTTT.

The chain couples TRBV3-1 to TRBJ1-1, with unresolved D. Trimming took 0 bases from V and 1 from J, leaving 12 bases between them. The CDR3 loop spans 16 amino acids. Germline CDR1 LGHDT, CDR2 YNNKEL (reference sequence). CDR3 residues: CASSQEIRSGNTEAFF. DNA for the CDR3: TGTGCCAGCAGCCAAGAAATCCGCTCGGGGAACACTGAAGCTTTCTTT.

This chain connects TRBV29-1 to TRBJ2-4, with D possibly TRBD1 on 6 matching bases. CDR1 and CDR2 (germline): SQVTM, ANQGSEA. Trimming left V 3 bases short and J 5 bases short, with 14 bases between. This CDR3 has 14 amino acids. This CDR3 is CSVEGIAGENIQYF. The DNA for the CDR3 is TGCAGCGTTGAGGGTATAGCAGGGGAAAACATTCAGTACTTC.

This clonotype appeared a few times. The gene calls are TRBV27 and TRBJ2-3, with TRBD2 matching 8 bases. V lost 4 bases, J lost 6 bases, and 9 bases stayed unmatched. The CDR3 loop spans 15 amino acids. The germline V gene encodes CDR1 MNHEY and CDR2 SMNVEV (reference sequence). The CDR3 region has the DNA TGTGCCAGCAGTTCACGGGCTAGCGGGTATGATACGCAGTATTTT. Protein: CASSSRASGYDTQYF.

This rearrangement joins TRBV12-3 or TRBV12-4 to TRBJ1-5; 7 bases match TRBD1. Trimming removed 6 bases from V and 6 bases from J; junction bases left unmatched: 8. The CDR3 totals 14 residues. For the CDR3, the DNA is TGTGCCAGCAGCGGGACAGCCTCGGGTCAGCCCCAGCATTTT. Protein sequence: CASSGTASGQPQHF.

The chain uses TRBV9 and TRBJ2-7, with 9 bases identical to TRBD2. The CDR3 runs to 13 residues. Germline V CDR1 and CDR2: SGDLS, YYNGEE. DNA of the CDR3: TGTGCAAGCGGGGGGTACCGGGGGGGCGAGCAGTACTTC. Translated: CASGGYRGGEQYF.

The sample holds a few counts of this clonotype. The genes are TRBV7-8 and TRBJ2-1; 13 positions match TRBD2. V shed 2 bases and J 9 bases; nucleotides not matched to a gene: 10. The germline CDR1 and CDR2 sequences are SGHVS and FQNEAQ. This CDR3 is built from 17 residues. The CDR3 nucleotides are TGTGCCAGCAGCTTAAGGGTGGGACTAGCGGGATATGTTGAGCAGTTCTTC. The encoded protein is CASSLRVGLAGYVEQFF.

The chain combines TRBV20-1 with TRBJ2-2; the match to TRBD2 covers 8 bases. The CDR3 extends over 15 amino acids. Trimming at V came to 6 bases and at J to 5 bases, leaving 11 bases not matched to a gene. Germline assignment: CDR1 DFQATT and CDR2 SNEGSKA (reference sequence). The CDR3 bases are TGCAGTGCCCTACAAGCGGGAGCCGGAACCGGGGAGCTGTTTTTT. It encodes CSALQAGAGTGELFF.

This clonotype was picked up many times. This sequence joins TRBV20-1 and TRBJ2-1; no clear D gene. The CDR3 has 10 amino acids. Trimming removed 4 bases from V and 12 bases from J, with 10 bases in between. In germline, CDR1 is DFQATT, CDR2 SNEGSKA (reference sequence). The CDR3 spells CSAKALGQFF. CDR3 coding DNA: TGCAGTGCTAAGGCCTTGGGGCAGTTCTTC.

The chain uses TRBV18 and TRBJ2-1; 7 bases are a match to TRBD2. Germline values: CDR1 KGHSH, CDR2 LQKENI. V shed 2 bases, J shed 4 bases, and the junction held 11 bases outside the gene matches. This CDR3 region has 17 residues. In DNA form, the CDR3 reads TGTGCCAGCTCACCAGTGAGACCCCGGGGGGAGTACAATGAGCAGTTCTTC. This codes for CASSPVRPRGEYNEQFF.

A few counts support this clonotype. The chain is built from TRBV10-3 and TRBJ2-7, with D perhaps TRBD1 (5 bases). V lost 3 bases and J 2 bases, leaving 14 bases between the germline ends. CDR1 ENHRY and CDR2 SYGVKD come from the germline V gene. The CDR3 extends over 15 amino acids. The CDR3 DNA sequence: TGTGCCATCAGTGATGGCTCGACAGCTACCTACGAGCAGTACTTC. This encodes CAISDGSTATYEQYF.

The chain recombines TRBV19 with TRBJ2-3; D perhaps matches TRBD2 (6 bases). There are 15 residues in the CDR3. Germline V CDR1 and CDR2: LNHDA, SQIVND (reference sequence). The V end lost 6 bases, the J end lost 2 bases, and 15 bases lay between the germline ends. CDR3 protein: CASSGRWGNTDTQYF. The CDR3 coding sequence is TGTGCCAGTAGCGGGAGATGGGGCAACACAGATACGCAGTATTTT. The full variable domain, with the rest looked up from reference TRBV19 and TRBJ2-3, is DGGITQSPKYLFRKEGQNVTLSCEQNLNHDAMYWYRQDPGQGLRLIYYSQIVNDFQKGDIAEGYSVSREKKESFPLTVTSAQKNPTAFYLCASSGRWGNTDTQYFGPGTRLTVL.